The 22 T cell receptor beta chains listed next were all sequenced from one sample in a study of blood T cell repertoires in COVID-19. This table comes from immunoSEQ multiplex PCR, and its TCRdb copy is limited to in-frame clones, with some not included. The sample includes about 74,000 clones, around nine tenths seen only once; the top ten take 1.5%. Sequenced: peripheral blood. These receptor sequences come from a man between 45 and 60 years old with acute or convalescent COVID-19.

This clone has just one count. The V call is TRBV6-6, the J call TRBJ2-5; no clear D gene. Germline V gives CDR1 MNHNY, CDR2 SVGAGI (reference sequence). This CDR3 has 15 amino acids. V lost 0 bases and J lost 1, with 9 bases in between. CDR3 protein: CASSYSSYIQETQYF. The CDR3 region has the DNA TGTGCCAGCAGTTACTCGAGTTATATCCAAGAGACCCAGTACTTC.

This rearrangement joins TRBV7-8 to TRBJ2-1; 7 bases are a match to TRBD2. From germline, CDR1 is SGHVS and CDR2 FQNEAQ. The CDR3 is 14 residues long. Trimming at V came to 8 bases and at J to 0 bases, leaving 4 bases not matched to a gene. This CDR3 is CASRGGGSYNEQFF. CDR3 DNA: TGTGCCAGCCGTGGGGGGGGCTCCTACAATGAGCAGTTCTTC.

This chain links TRBV9 with TRBJ2-1; no clear D gene. The V end lost 0 bases, the J end lost 4 bases, and 5 bases lay between the germline ends. Germline loops: CDR1 SGDLS, CDR2 YYNGEE. CDR3 size: 13 residues. CDR3 sequence: CASSVASYNEQFF. CDR3 nucleotide sequence: TGTGCCAGCAGCGTAGCCAGTTACAATGAGCAGTTCTTC.

This chain joins TRBV18 and TRBJ1-5, with a possible D match to TRBD1 (5 bases). From germline, CDR1 is KGHSH and CDR2 LQKENI. This CDR3 region has 14 residues. Between the trimmed V and J ends, which lost 5 bases and 0 bases, there was a span of 8 bases. The CDR3 region is CASSSGGSNQPQHF. The CDR3 DNA sequence: TGTGCCAGCTCAAGCGGGGGTAGCAATCAGCCCCAGCATTTT.

Notes on this clone: Other DNA sequences in the same sample also yield this CDR3. This chain connects TRBV5-1 to TRBJ2-5; tentative D call: TRBD1 (6 bases). V was clipped by 4 bases and J by 2 bases, with 12 bases between them. The CDR3 has 14 residues. The germline gives CDR1 SGHRS, CDR2 YFSETQ. The CDR3 region is CASSPGQLQETQYF. The CDR3 DNA is TGCGCCAGCAGCCCAGGACAGTTACAAGAGACCCAGTACTTC.

The chain carries TRBV29-1 and TRBJ1-4; 8 bases are shared with TRBD1. CDR1 is SQVTM and CDR2 is ANQGSEA in the germline V gene. Trimming cost V 6 bases and J 8 bases; bases outside gene matches: 5. The length of the CDR3 is 12 residues. In DNA form, the CDR3 reads TGCAGCGTAACAGGGGGTGACGAAAAACTGTTTTTT. It codes for CSVTGGDEKLFF.

The chain recombines TRBV19 with TRBJ1-5; 9 bases map to TRBD1. Germline CDR1 and CDR2: LNHDA and SQIVND (reference sequence). There are 12 residues in the CDR3. J gave up 7 bases and V 6 bases, and 1 base lay outside the gene matches. The CDR3 reads CASRGQGQPQHF. The CDR3 nucleotides read TGTGCCAGTAGGGGACAGGGCCAGCCCCAGCATTTT. Based on the CDR3 plus reference TRBV19 and TRBJ1-5, the full variable domain is DGGITQSPKYLFRKEGQNVTLSCEQNLNHDAMYWYRQDPGQGLRLIYYSQIVNDFQKGDIAEGYSVSREKKESFPLTVTSAQKNPTAFYLCASRGQGQPQHFGDGTRLSIL.

The chain carries TRBV19 and TRBJ1-1; TRBD1 might be the D (5 bases). The germline V and J ends were trimmed by 1 base and 0 bases, with 9 bases remaining between them. Germline loops: CDR1 LNHDA, CDR2 SQIVND (reference sequence). The CDR3 length is 15 residues. CDR3 nucleotides: TGTGCCAGTAGTATAGTTGGACAAGTGAACACTGAAGCTTTCTTT. The encoded protein is CASSIVGQVNTEAFF.

DNA of the CDR3: TGTGCCAGCAGCTTAGGTGGCGGGCCCAACCACAATGAGCAGTTCTTC. Translated, it gives CASSLGGGPNHNEQFF. This chain uses TRBV7-3 with TRBJ2-1; perhaps TRBD2 as D (5 bases). The germline V gene has CDR1 SGHTA and CDR2 FQGTGA. V was clipped by 2 bases and J by 5 bases, with 16 bases between them. The CDR3 runs 16 residues. Based on the CDR3 plus reference TRBV7-3 and TRBJ2-1, the full variable domain is GAGVSQTPSNKVTEKGKYVELRCDPISGHTALYWYRQSLGQGPEFLIYFQGTGAADDSGLPNDRFFAVRPEGSVSTLKIQRTERGDSAVYLCASSLGGGPNHNEQFFGPGTRLTVL.

The V call is TRBV6-6, the J call TRBJ2-1, with TRBD2 matching over 14 bases. Per the germline V gene, CDR1 is MNHNY and CDR2 is SVGAGI (reference sequence). With 5 bases clipped from V and 4 bases from J, the junction kept 19 bases outside the gene matches. This CDR3 comprises 21 residues. CDR3 nucleotides: TGTGCCAGCAGTCACCCGTTTTCCGGGACTAGCGGGAGAGGAGAGTACAATGAGCAGTTCTTC. Its translation is CASSHPFSGTSGRGEYNEQFF.

The J gene is TRBJ2-1, the V gene TRBV28; weak D call: TRBD2 (6 bases). Germline V CDR1 and CDR2: MDHEN, SYDVKM. The germline V and J ends were trimmed by 1 base and 0 bases, with 10 bases remaining between them. The CDR3 extends over 16 amino acids. In nucleotides, the CDR3 is TGTGCCAGCAGTTTATTCCTTAGCGGCTCCTACAATGAGCAGTTCTTC. Its translation: CASSLFLSGSYNEQFF.

The chain is built from TRBV7-6 and TRBJ1-1, with D tentatively TRBD1 (5 bases). CDR1 and CDR2 (germline): SGHVS, FNYEAQ. This CDR3 comprises 11 residues. V was cut by 10 bases and J by 11 bases, with 17 bases left in between. The CDR3 DNA follows: TGTGCCATTCGGACCAGGGATTCGGCTTTCTTT. Amino acid sequence: CAIRTRDSAFF.

The chain couples TRBV19 to TRBJ1-2; D may be TRBD1 (6 bases). In germline, CDR1 is LNHDA, CDR2 SQIVND (reference sequence). CDR3 length equals 17 residues. Trimming shortened V by 6 bases and J by 3 bases, and 23 bases separated the two germline ends. CDR3 residues: CASSDLAAWTDHYGYTF. The CDR3 coding sequence is TGTGCCAGTAGCGATCTAGCGGCCTGGACAGATCACTATGGCTACACCTTC.

The chain is built from TRBV24-1 and TRBJ2-2, with D perhaps matching TRBD2 (5 bases). CDR3 length: 18 amino acids. Trimming took off 4 bases at V and 7 bases at J, with 24 bases between the two ends. Per the germline V gene, CDR1 is KGHDR and CDR2 is SFDVKD. The CDR3 is CATSEVGGVWGEIGELFF. As DNA, the CDR3 is TGTGCCACCAGTGAAGTCGGCGGTGTGTGGGGAGAGATCGGGGAGCTGTTTTTT.

The chain employs TRBV27 and TRBJ1-5; tentatively, D is TRBD1 (5 bases). Between the trimmed V and J ends, which lost 5 bases and 2 bases, there was a span of 19 bases. This CDR3 comprises 17 residues. The germline CDR1 and CDR2 sequences are MNHEY and SMNVEV (reference sequence). The CDR3 nucleotides read TGTGCCAGCAGTGGACGACCGTGGGGGGGAGGCAATCAGCCCCAGCATTTT. Translated, it gives CASSGRPWGGGNQPQHF.

This chain joins TRBV4-1 and TRBJ2-5; a weak D match, TRBD2 (7 bases). Germline V lookup: CDR1 MGHRA, CDR2 YSYEKL. The CDR3 has 19 residues. V lost 4 bases and J 2 bases, leaving 26 bases between the germline ends. CDR3 amino acids: CASSPLFGRGPIRQETQYF. DNA of the CDR3: TGCGCCAGCAGCCCCCTCTTCGGGCGGGGGCCGATTCGACAAGAGACCCAGTACTTC.

The rearrangement uses TRBV27 and TRBJ2-1, with 8 bases aligning to TRBD1. Germline CDR1 reads MNHEY; CDR2 reads SMNVEV (reference sequence). This CDR3 contains 15 residues. With V trimmed by 0 bases and J by 7 bases, 5 bases remained unmatched. The CDR3 sequence: CASSLSPNRGNEQFF. The CDR3 region has the DNA TGTGCCAGCAGTTTATCACCGAACAGGGGGAATGAGCAGTTCTTC.

This chain links TRBV4-1 with TRBJ2-2; the D is unclear. CDR1 is MGHRA and CDR2 is YSYEKL in the germline V gene. V was trimmed by 2 bases and J by 6 bases, leaving 16 bases between them. CDR3 length equals 16 residues. The CDR3: CASSQRSTPRPGELFF. CDR3 DNA: TGCGCCAGCAGCCAAAGGAGCACTCCCCGACCCGGGGAGCTGTTTTTT.

Comments on this clone: Sequence at one end of the junction differs from germline and may be a read error. The rearrangement uses TRBV28 and TRBJ2-7; TRBD1 matches 7 bases. This CDR3 is 12 amino acids long. CDR1 MDHEN and CDR2 SYDVKM come from the germline V gene. This chain's CDR3 is CASSLVPGQFTF. DNA for the CDR3: TGTGCCAGCAGTTTAGTACCGGGACAGTTTACGTTC.

The rearrangement links TRBV27 to TRBJ2-7, with 9 positions matching TRBD1. CDR3 length: 15 residues. V gave up 3 bases and J gave up 6 bases; unmatched junction bases: 9. Germline CDR1 reads MNHEY; CDR2 reads SMNVEV (reference sequence). The CDR3 DNA reads TGTGCCAGCAGTTTGTCCGGGACAGGGTCGAGCGAGCAGTACTTC. Translated: CASSLSGTGSSEQYF.

The chain joins TRBV27 to TRBJ1-2; D unresolved. CDR1 and CDR2 (germline): MNHEY, SMNVEV (reference sequence). Trimming removed 6 bases from V and 8 bases from J, with 19 bases in between. The CDR3 has 14 amino acids. Here the CDR3 DNA reads TGTGCCAGCAGCCGGGGTGATCCCCTCATGGGCTACACCTTC. Translated: CASSRGDPLMGYTF.

The rearrangement links TRBV5-1 to TRBJ1-1; a weak D match, TRBD1 (5 bases). Trimming left V 1 base short and J 6 bases short, with 10 bases between. Looked up from germline, CDR1 is SGHRS and CDR2 is YFSETQ. CDR3 length: 13 residues. The CDR3 loop reads CASSLLQGSEAFF. For the CDR3, the DNA is TGCGCCAGCAGCTTGTTGCAGGGCTCTGAAGCTTTCTTT.